Detailed here is one T cell receptor (beta chain). Its antigen is not identified. This entry comes from a study of cytomegalovirus exposure and HLA in healthy donors. Across the whole study: Membership in the Caucasian-associated ancestry cluster was found for around four fifths of a few hundred genotyped donors. Findings and caveats of the study: Per a prior analysis, the majority of TCR beta V segments were productive roughly 87% or roughly 30% of the time.

Primers: 60 Vbeta forward and 13 Jbeta reverse. Measured with immunoSEQ multiplex PCR; TCRdb has only the in-frame clones, and not every one. The repertoire has 150,000 to 200,000 clones, 80% of them found once; the top ten carry 0.65%. Sequencing was done on a sample of PBMCs. The clonotype originates from a boy aged 5 to 17 in good health and CMV-seronegative.

The CDR3 DNA sequence: TGTGCCTGGAGCGCCGGGACAGGGCTTCGCTATGGCTACACCTTC. It codes for CAWSAGTGLRYGYTF. The chain links TRBV30 to TRBJ1-2, with TRBD1 identical over 9 bases. The CDR3 is 15 amino acids. CDR1 and CDR2 from the germline V gene are GTSNPN and SVGIG (reference sequence). The V segment lost 3 bases and the J segment 4 bases; nucleotides outside the gene matches: 9.